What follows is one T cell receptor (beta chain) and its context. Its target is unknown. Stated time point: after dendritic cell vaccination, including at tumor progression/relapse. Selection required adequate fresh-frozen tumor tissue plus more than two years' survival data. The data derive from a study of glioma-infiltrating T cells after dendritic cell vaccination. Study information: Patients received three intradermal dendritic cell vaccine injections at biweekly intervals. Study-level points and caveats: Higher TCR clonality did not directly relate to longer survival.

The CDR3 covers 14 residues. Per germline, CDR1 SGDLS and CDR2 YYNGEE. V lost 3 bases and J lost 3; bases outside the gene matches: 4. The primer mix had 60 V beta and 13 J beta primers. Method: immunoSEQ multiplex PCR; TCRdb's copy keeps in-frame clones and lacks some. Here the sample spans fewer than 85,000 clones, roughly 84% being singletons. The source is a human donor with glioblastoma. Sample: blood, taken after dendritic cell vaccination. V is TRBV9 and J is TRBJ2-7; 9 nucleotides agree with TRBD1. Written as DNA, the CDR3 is TGTGCCAGCAGCGCGGGGACAGGGCACTACGAGCAGTACTTC. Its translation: CASSAGTGHYEQYF.